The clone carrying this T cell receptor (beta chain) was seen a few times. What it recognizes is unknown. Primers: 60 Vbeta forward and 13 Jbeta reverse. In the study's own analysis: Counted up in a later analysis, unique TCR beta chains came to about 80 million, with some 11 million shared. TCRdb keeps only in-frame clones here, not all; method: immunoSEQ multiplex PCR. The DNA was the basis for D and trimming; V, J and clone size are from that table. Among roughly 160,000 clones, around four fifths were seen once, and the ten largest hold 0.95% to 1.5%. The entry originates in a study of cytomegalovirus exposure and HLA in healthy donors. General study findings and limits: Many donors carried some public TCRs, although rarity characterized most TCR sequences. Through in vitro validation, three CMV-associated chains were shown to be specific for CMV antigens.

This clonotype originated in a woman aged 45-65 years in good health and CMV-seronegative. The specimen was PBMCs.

The CDR3 DNA reads TGTGCCAGCAGCCCTCAGAATCTAGACGAAAAACTGTTTTTT. Protein product: CASSPQNLDEKLFF. The chain joins TRBV7-2 to TRBJ1-4; the D is unclear. The germline CDR1 and CDR2 sequences are SGHTA and FQGNSA. Trimming cost V 5 bases and J 8 bases, with 15 bases left between them. The CDR3 is 14 amino acids. Combining the CDR3 with reference TRBV7-2 and TRBJ1-4 gives the whole variable domain GAGVSQSPSNKVTEKGKDVELRCDPISGHTALYWYRQSLGQGLEFLIYFQGNSAPDKSGLPSDRFSAERTGGSVSTLTIQRTQQEDSAVYLCASSPQNLDEKLFFGSGTQLSVL.